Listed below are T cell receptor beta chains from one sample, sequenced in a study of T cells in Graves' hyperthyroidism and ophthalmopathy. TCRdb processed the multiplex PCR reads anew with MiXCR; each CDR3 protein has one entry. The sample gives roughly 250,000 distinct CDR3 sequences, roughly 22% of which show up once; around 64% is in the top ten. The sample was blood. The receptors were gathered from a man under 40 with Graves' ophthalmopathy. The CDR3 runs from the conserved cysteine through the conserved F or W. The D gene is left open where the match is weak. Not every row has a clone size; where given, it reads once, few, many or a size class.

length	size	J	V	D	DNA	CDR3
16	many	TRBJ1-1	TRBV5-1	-	TGCGCCAGCAGCGGGGGGCGGACTGCTGGGAACACTGAAGCTTTCTTT	CASSGGRTAGNTEAFF
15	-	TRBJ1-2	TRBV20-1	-	TGCAGTGCTAGCCCCCTCAGTGGAGGGGGTTTTGGCTACACCTTC	CSASPLSGGGFGYTF
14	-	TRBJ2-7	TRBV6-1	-	TGTGCCAGCAGTCCCTGGCCGACCCACTACGAGCAGTACTTC	CASSPWPTHYEQYF
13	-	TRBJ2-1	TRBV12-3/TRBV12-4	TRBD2	TGTGCCACGACTAGCGGGAGTGCGCATGAGCAGTTCTTC	CATTSGSAHEQFF
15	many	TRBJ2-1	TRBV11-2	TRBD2	TGTGCCAGCAGCTTAGGCGGGAGGGCCTGGGATGAGCAGTTCTTC	CASSLGGRAWDEQFF
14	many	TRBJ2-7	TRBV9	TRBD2	TGTGCCAGCAGCCGGACTAGCGGGATTTACGAGCAGTACTTC	CASSRTSGIYEQYF
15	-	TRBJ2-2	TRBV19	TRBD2	TGTGCCAGTATAAGGACTAGCGGGAGTGGCGGGGAGCTGTTTTTT	CASIRTSGSGGELFF
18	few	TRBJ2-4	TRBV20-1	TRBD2	TGCAGTGCTCCCACCCCCTGGCGGGAGGGCCGTGCCAAAAACATTCAGTACTTC	CSAPTPWREGRAKNIQYF
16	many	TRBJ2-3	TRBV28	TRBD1	TGTGCCAGCAGTTTATGGGGGACAGGGGGGACAGATACGCAGTATTTT	CASSLWGTGGTDTQYF
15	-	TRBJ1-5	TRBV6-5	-	TGTGCCAGCAGTTACTCCGGCACTTCTGATCAGCCCCAGCATTTT	CASSYSGTSDQPQHF
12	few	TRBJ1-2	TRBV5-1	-	TGCGCCAGCAGCTTGAGCAGGGCCGGCTACACCTTC	CASSLSRAGYTF
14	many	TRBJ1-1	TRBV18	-	TGTGCCAGCTCACCAACTCCGGTGAACACTGAAGCTTTCTTT	CASSPTPVNTEAFF
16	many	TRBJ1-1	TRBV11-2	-	TGTGCCAGCAGCTTAGTTTTTGGGACCGCTAACACTGAAGCTTTCTTT	CASSLVFGTANTEAFF
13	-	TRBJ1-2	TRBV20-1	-	TGCAGTGGGGCAAAAGGGACGCGGTATGGCTACACCTTC	CSGAKGTRYGYTF
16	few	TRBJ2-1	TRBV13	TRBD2	TGTGCCAGCAGCTTACCCGGGACCCACGGGGGGAATGAGCAGTTCTTC	CASSLPGTHGGNEQFF
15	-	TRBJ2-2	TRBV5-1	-	TGCGCCAGCAGCTACAGGGAAAGATGGACCGGGGAGCTGTTTTTT	CASSYRERWTGELFF
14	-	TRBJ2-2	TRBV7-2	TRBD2	TGTGCCAGCAGCCCCTGGACTAGAACCGGGGAGCTGTTTTTT	CASSPWTRTGELFF
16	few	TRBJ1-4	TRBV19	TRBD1	TGTGCCAGTAGTTCCCCGACAGGGGGTACTAATGAAAAACTGTTTTTT	CASSSPTGGTNEKLFF
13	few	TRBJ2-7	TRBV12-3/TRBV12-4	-	TGTGCCAGCAGTTTAAACAACCACTACGAGCAGTACTTC	CASSLNNHYEQYF
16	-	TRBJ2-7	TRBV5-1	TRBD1	TGCGCCAGCAGACCAGGACAGGGGAGAAGAACCTACGAGCAGTACTTC	CASRPGQGRRTYEQYF
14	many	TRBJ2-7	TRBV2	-	TGTGCCAGCCATAAGGGGTCCGTAGACTACGAGCAGTACTTC	CASHKGSVDYEQYF
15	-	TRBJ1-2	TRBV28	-	TGTGCCAGCAGCTCGTCGGCAAGGGCTAACTATGGCTACACCTTC	CASSSSARANYGYTF
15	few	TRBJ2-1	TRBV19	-	TGTGCCAGTAGTATTAGGGGTGCCCCGTACAATGAGCAGTTCTTC	CASSIRGAPYNEQFF
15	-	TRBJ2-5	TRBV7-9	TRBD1	TGTGCCAGCAGCACCCCACGCGACAGGGGAGAGACCCAGTACTTC	CASSTPRDRGETQYF
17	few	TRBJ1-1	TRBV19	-	TGTGCCAGTAGTATAGGGTGGGGGGCGAGGACGAACACTGAAGCTTTCTTT	CASSIGWGARTNTEAFF
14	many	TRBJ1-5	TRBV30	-	TGTGCCTGGAGTGGCGAAGATAGCAATCAGCCCCAGCATTTT	CAWSGEDSNQPQHF
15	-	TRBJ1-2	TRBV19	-	TGTGCCAGTAGTATGTGGAGTGAGGGCCGCTATGGCTACACCTTC	CASSMWSEGRYGYTF
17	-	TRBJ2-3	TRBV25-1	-	TGTGCCAGCAGTCTTCGGGGGACACCCAGAAGCACAGATACGCAGTATTTT	CASSLRGTPRSTDTQYF